This is a list of T cell receptor beta chains from one sample in a study of cytomegalovirus exposure and HLA in healthy donors. Only in-frame clones appear in the TCRdb table, and some are missing; sequencing was by immunoSEQ multiplex PCR. Counted here are 260,000 or so clones, 80% to 95% occurring once; the ten biggest clones make up approximately 3.1%. The specimen was PBMCs. These receptors were collected from a woman aged 25 to 39 in good health and CMV-seronegative. CDR3s include the opening cysteine and the closing phenylalanine or tryptophan. A D gene is named only where the DNA matches it firmly. Some rows mark clone size as missing; the rest say once, few, many or name a class of expanded clone.

J gene	V gene	D gene	clone size	CDR3 length	CDR3 DNA	CDR3 protein
TRBJ1-1	TRBV29-1	TRBD1	-	13	TGCAGCGTTGAATCAGGCGGGACAGGATTCGCTTTCTTT	CSVESGGTGFAFF
TRBJ2-3	TRBV4-1	TRBD2	-	16	TGCGCCAGCAGCCAAGTAGGGACTAGCGGGACAGATACGCAGTATTTT	CASSQVGTSGTDTQYF
TRBJ2-1	TRBV5-4	TRBD2	-	12	TGTGCCAGCGGACCTCCTAGCGGGGAGCAGTTCTTC	CASGPPSGEQFF
TRBJ2-2	TRBV6-1	-	-	15	TGTGCCAGCAGTGAGCCACATACGAACACCGGGGAGCTGTTTTTT	CASSEPHTNTGELFF
TRBJ2-7	TRBV19	TRBD2	-	12	TGTGCCACGTCTAGCGGACCCTACGAGCAGTACTTC	CATSSGPYEQYF
TRBJ2-1	TRBV5-1	-	-	13	TGCGCCAGCAGCTTTTCCTGGGGAGAGGAGCAGTTCTTC	CASSFSWGEEQFF
TRBJ2-5	TRBV14	-	-	11	TGTGCCAGCAGCCAATGGGAGACCCAGTACTTC	CASSQWETQYF
TRBJ2-2	TRBV9	-	-	17	TGTGCCAGCAGCGTAGCTCCCAGCGGAAAGGACACCGGGGAGCTGTTTTTT	CASSVAPSGKDTGELFF
TRBJ2-7	TRBV27	TRBD1	once	13	TGTGCCAGCAGACGAGGACAGGCGGACGAGCAGTACTTC	CASRRGQADEQYF
TRBJ2-5	TRBV7-3	-	once	13	TGTGCCAGCAGCCGGGACTCCCAAGAGACCCAGTACTTC	CASSRDSQETQYF
TRBJ2-7	TRBV27	-	-	14	TGTGCCAGCAGTTCAAGCCGAGTCTCCTACGAGCAGTACTTC	CASSSSRVSYEQYF
TRBJ1-2	TRBV18	-	few	13	TGTGCCAGCTCACCGGACAGTAACTATGGCTACACCTTC	CASSPDSNYGYTF
TRBJ1-2	TRBV29-1	TRBD1	-	12	TGCAGCGCACCTACAGGGGCTGGTGGCTACACCTTC	CSAPTGAGGYTF
TRBJ2-7	TRBV28	TRBD2	-	15	TGTGCCAGCAGTTCCACTAGCGGGGGTTCGTACGAGCAGTACTTC	CASSSTSGGSYEQYF
TRBJ1-2	TRBV29-1	-	-	10	TGCAGCGTGTACAACGGGGTCGGCACCTTC	CSVYNGVGTF
TRBJ2-4	TRBV29-1	-	-	16	TGCAGCGTTGAAGTGGGTAGGGGCGGAGCCAAAAACATTCAGTACTTC	CSVEVGRGGAKNIQYF
TRBJ1-3	TRBV29-1	-	-	14	TGCAGCGTATATCGCCGGGACAATGGAAACACCATATATTTT	CSVYRRDNGNTIYF